The text below deals with one T cell receptor (beta chain). Its antigen is currently not known. No base qualities exist here, and no much larger clone lies one base off it. The immunoSEQ Assay was used to sequence TCR beta CDR3 regions from DNA. The published analysis was carried out like this. T cell density was computed as TCR beta template counts normalized to usable DNA estimated by amplifying housekeeping genes. Using the preseqR package, richness was estimated by extrapolating to 120,000 templates for tissue samples and 400,000 templates for PBMC samples. Clonality was defined as one minus Pielou's evenness. Differential abundance testing on productive amino-acid clonotypes, with a minimum total count of 5 and an alpha of 0.1, was used to identify tissue-enriched TCRs. The Jaccard Index and the Morisita Overlap Index were used to measure repertoire overlap between compartments. GLIPH grouped TCR beta CDR3s together with public tetramer-defined viral CDR3s, and a viral motif had to include at least three viral sequences and show V-gene enrichment. As stored in TCRdb, this immuneACCESS dataset retains in-frame rearrangements with V and J assigned. A fraction of the clones does not appear; measured against another copy, unresolved V genes explain less than half of the discrepancy, and the remainder lacks a known reason. D and trimming come from the DNA, and the V and J calls and clone size come from that table. Recorded for this sample are 70,000 to 100,000 clones; approximately 90% of them occurred a single time. The ten largest clones take up 4.1% of the sample.

These data belong to a study of T cells in localized non-small cell lung cancer (dated by TCRdb to the early 2020s). With regard to the full study: T cell repertoires of some 240 early-stage NSCLC patients were analyzed, with tumors being compared against uninvolved tumor-adjacent lungs. NSCLC patients had a mean age of approximately 66 years, and around 130 were male and around 99 female. The cohort was made up of under 250 treatment-naive NSCLC patients whose localized lung tumors had been resected.

Inclusive of the bounding cysteine and phenylalanine, the CDR3 is 11 residues long. Left in the record is the CDR3 DNA by itself, 33 bases read in frame from the first base. CDR1 and CDR2 were assigned from the germline V gene as SQVTM and ANQGSEA. V and J are truncated by 7 bases and 8 bases respectively, leaving an intervening sequence of 14 bases. At diagnosis, peripheral blood, uninvolved tumor-adjacent lung and tumor were collected and were preserved as a mix of fresh-frozen and FFPE material. For TCR repertoire profiling, blood samples were analyzed in the form of peripheral blood mononuclear cells. What the research found in general, with its limitations: Because multi-region sequencing of the tumors was not done, intratumor heterogeneity could not be ruled out. Higher blood T cell density associated with longer overall survival, while higher adjacent-lung clonality associated with shorter survival. Because the study design was exploratory, TCR variables were selected using unadjusted p-values without false-discovery rate correction. Of the top 100 tumor clones, a median of 57 were detected in paired uninvolved adjacent lung; around 30 were also among that lung's top 100. The highest T cell clonality was observed in uninvolved tumor-adjacent lung, where clonality exceeded that of tumor, suggesting that antigenic responses were more focused in uninvolved tumor-adjacent lung.

Sequencing used PBMCs, obtained before any cancer treatment. The chain is assembled from TRBV29-1 and TRBJ1-2; the D gene is unclear. This TCR was sampled from a woman aged 35-70 years with stage II squamous cell lung carcinoma. Here the CDR3 is given as CSATHLGGYTF. The DNA is as follows: TGCAGCGCTACTCACCTAGGCGGCTACACCTTC.